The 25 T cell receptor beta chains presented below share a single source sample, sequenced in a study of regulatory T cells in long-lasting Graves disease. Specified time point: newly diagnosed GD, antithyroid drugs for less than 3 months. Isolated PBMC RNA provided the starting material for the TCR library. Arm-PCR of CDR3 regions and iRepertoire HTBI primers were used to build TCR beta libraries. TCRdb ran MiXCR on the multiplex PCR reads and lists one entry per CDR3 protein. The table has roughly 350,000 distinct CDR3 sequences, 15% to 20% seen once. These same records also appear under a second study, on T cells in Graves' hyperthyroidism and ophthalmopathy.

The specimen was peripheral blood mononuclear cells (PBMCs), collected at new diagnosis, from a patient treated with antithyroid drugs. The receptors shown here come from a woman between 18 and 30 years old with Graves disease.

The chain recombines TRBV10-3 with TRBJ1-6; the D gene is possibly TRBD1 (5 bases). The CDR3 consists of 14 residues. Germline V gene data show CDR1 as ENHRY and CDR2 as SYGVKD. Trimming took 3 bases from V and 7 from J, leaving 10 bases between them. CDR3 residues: CAISDGQGNSPLHF. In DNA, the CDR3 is TGTGCCATCAGTGACGGTCAGGGAAATTCACCCCTCCACTTT.

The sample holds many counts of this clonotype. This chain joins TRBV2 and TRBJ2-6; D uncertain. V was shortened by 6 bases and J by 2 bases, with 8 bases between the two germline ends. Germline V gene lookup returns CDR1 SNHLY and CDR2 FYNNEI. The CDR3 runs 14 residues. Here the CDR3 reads CASRADAGANVLTF. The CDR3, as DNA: TGTGCCAGCAGAGCAGACGCTGGGGCCAACGTCCTGACTTTC.

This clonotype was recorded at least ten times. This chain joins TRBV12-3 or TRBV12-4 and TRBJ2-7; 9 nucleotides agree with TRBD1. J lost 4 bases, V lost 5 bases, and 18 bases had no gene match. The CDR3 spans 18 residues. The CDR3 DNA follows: TGTGCCAGCAGTCCAACTATGGGGACGGGACAGGGCCCTTACGAGCAGTACTTC. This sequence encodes CASSPTMGTGQGPYEQYF.

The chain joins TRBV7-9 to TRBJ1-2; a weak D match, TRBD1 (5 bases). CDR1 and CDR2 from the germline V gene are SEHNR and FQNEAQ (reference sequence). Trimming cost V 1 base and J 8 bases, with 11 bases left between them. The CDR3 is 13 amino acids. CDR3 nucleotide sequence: TGTGCCAGCAGCTTAGAGAGGGACGGAGGCTACACCTTC. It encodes CASSLERDGGYTF.

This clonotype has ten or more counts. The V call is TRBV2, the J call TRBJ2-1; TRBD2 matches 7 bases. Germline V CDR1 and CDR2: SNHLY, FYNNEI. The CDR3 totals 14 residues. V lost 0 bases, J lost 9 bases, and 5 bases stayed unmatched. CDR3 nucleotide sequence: TGTGCCAGCAGTGAAGCGCTGGGGGGGGGTGAGCAGTTCTTC. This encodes CASSEALGGGEQFF.

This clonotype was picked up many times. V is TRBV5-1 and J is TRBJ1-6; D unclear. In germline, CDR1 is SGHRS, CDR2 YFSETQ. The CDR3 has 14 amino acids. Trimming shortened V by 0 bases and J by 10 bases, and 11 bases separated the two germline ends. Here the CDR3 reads CASSLAGRVSPLHF. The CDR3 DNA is TGCGCCAGCAGCTTGGCCGGTCGGGTATCACCCCTCCACTTT. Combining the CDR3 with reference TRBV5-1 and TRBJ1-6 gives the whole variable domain KAGVTQTPRYLIKTRGQQVTLSCSPISGHRSVSWYQQTPGQGLQFLFEYFSETQRNKGNFPGRFSGRQFSNSRSEMNVSTLELGDSALYLCASSLAGRVSPLHFGNGTRLTVT.

The CDR3 sequence is CASSPRLVGAQETQYF. The CDR3 coding sequence is TGTGCCAGCAGCCCAAGACTAGTGGGGGCCCAAGAGACCCAGTACTTC. The V and J genes are TRBV13 and TRBJ2-5; either TRBD1 or TRBD2 may fit D (6 bases each). The CDR3 is made up of 16 amino acids. Between the trimmed V and J ends, which lost 5 bases and 1 base, there was a span of 17 bases. Looked up from germline, CDR1 is PRHDT and CDR2 is FYEKMQ (reference sequence).

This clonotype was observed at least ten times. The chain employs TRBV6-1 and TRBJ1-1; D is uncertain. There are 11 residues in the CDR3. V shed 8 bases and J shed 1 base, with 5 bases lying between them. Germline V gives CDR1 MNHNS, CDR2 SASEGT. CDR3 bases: TGTGCCAGCCTACAGAACACTGAAGCTTTCTTT. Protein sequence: CASLQNTEAFF.

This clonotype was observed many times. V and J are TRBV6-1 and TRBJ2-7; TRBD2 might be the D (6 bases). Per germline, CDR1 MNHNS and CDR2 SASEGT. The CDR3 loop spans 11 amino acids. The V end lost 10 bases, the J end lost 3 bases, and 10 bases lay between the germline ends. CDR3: CAIGGIYEQYF. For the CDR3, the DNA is TGTGCCATTGGAGGGATCTACGAGCAGTACTTC.

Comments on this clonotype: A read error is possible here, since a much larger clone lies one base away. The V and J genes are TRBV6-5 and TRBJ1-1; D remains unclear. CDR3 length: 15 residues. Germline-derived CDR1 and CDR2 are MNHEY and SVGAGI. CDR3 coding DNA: TGTGCCAGCAGTTACTCACGGACGGGGAACACTGATGCTTTCTTT. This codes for CASSYSRTGNTDAFF.

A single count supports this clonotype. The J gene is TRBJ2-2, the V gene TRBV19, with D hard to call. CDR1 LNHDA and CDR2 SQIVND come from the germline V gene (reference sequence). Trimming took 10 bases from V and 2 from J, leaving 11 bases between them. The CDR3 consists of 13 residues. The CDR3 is CATSYNNTGELFF. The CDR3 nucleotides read TGTGCCACCAGCTATAATAACACCGGGGAGCTGTTTTTT.

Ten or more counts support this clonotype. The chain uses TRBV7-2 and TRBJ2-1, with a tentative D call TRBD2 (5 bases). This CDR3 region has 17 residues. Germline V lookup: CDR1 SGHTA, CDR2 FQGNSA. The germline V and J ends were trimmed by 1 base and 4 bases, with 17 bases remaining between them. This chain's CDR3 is CASSLVVSLASYNEQFF. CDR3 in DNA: TGTGCCAGCAGCTTAGTCGTTAGCCTAGCAAGTTACAATGAGCAGTTCTTC.

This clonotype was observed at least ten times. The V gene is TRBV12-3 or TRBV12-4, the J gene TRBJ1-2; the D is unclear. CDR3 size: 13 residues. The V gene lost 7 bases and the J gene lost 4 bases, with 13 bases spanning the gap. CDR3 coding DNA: TGTGCCAGCACCACGACACTGATCTATGGCTACACCTTC. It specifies CASTTTLIYGYTF.

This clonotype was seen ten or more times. The CDR3 sequence: CASSKHRDRGYEQYF. For the CDR3, the DNA is TGTGCCAGCAGTAAACACCGGGACAGGGGCTACGAGCAGTACTTC. This chain uses TRBV28 with TRBJ2-7; 10 nucleotides align to TRBD1. The CDR3 has 15 residues. From germline, CDR1 is MDHEN and CDR2 SYDVKM. With V trimmed by 5 bases and J by 3 bases, 7 bases remained unmatched. Together with reference TRBV28 and TRBJ2-7, the CDR3 gives the full variable domain: DVKVTQSSRYLVKRTGEKVFLECVQDMDHENMFWYRQDPGLGLRLIYFSYDVKMKEKGDIPEGYSVSREKKERFSLILESASTNQTSMYLCASSKHRDRGYEQYFGPGTRLTVT.

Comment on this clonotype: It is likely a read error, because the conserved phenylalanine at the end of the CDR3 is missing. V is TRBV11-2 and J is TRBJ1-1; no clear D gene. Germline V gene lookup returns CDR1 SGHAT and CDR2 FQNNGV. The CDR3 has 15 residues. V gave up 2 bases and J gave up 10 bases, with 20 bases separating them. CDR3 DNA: TGTGCCAGCAGCTTATTGGGCAGGACCACCGGATCAGCTTTCCTT. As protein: CASSLLGRTTGSAFL.

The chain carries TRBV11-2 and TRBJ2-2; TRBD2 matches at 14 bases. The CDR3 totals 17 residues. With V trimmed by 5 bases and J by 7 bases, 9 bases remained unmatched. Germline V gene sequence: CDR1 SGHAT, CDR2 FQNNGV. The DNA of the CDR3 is TGTGCCAGCAGCAAAGAGGGACTAGCGGGAGACCTCGGGGAGCTGTTTTTT. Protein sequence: CASSKEGLAGDLGELFF.

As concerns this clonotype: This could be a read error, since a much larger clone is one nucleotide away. CDR3 sequence: CANSDHVGGGPDYEQYF. The CDR3 DNA follows: TGTGCCAACAGTGACCACGTCGGAGGAGGACCAGACTACGAGCAGTACTTC. The rearrangement joins TRBV6-1 to TRBJ2-7; a possible D gene is TRBD2 (5 bases). The CDR3 loop spans 17 amino acids. CDR1 is MNHNS and CDR2 is SASEGT in the germline V gene.

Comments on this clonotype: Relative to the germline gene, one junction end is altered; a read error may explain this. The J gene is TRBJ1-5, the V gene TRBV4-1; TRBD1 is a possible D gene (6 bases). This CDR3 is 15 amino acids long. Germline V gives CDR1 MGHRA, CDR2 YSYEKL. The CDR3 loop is CASSQDVGGNRPQHF. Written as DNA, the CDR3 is TGCGCCAGCAGCCAAGACGTGGGGGGCAATCGGCCCCAGCATTTT.

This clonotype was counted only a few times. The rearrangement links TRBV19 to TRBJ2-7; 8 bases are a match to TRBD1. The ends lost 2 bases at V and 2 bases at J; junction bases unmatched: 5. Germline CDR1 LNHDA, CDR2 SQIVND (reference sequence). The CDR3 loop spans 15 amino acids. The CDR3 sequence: CASSIRLDRAYEQYF. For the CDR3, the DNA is TGTGCCAGTAGTATAAGGCTGGACAGGGCCTACGAGCAGTACTTC.

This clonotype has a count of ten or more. CDR3 region: CASRGQQNQPQHF. Written as DNA, the CDR3 is TGTGCCAGCAGGGGACAGCAGAATCAGCCCCAGCATTTT. The rearrangement links TRBV2 to TRBJ1-5; 7 bases match TRBD1. The CDR3 runs 13 residues. Trimming at V came to 6 bases and at J to 4 bases, leaving 3 bases not matched to a gene. Germline V lookup: CDR1 SNHLY, CDR2 FYNNEI.

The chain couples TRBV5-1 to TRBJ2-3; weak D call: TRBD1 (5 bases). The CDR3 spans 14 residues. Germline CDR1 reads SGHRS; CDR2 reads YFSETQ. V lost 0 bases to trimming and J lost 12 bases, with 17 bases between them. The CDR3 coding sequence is TGCGCCAGCAGCTTGGCGGGCTACACAGGTACACAGTATTTT. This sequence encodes CASSLAGYTGTQYF.

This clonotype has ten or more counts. The CDR3 loop is CATKTWTNTDTQYF. The CDR3 nucleotides are TGTGCCACCAAGACGTGGACTAACACAGATACGCAGTATTTT. The chain carries TRBV28 and TRBJ2-3; maybe TRBD2 (6 bases). The CDR3 totals 14 residues. Trimming stripped 10 bases from V and 2 bases from J, with 16 bases between. Per the germline V gene, CDR1 is MDHEN and CDR2 is SYDVKM. The variable domain in full, completed from reference TRBV28 and TRBJ2-3, reads DVKVTQSSRYLVKRTGEKVFLECVQDMDHENMFWYRQDPGLGLRLIYFSYDVKMKEKGDIPEGYSVSREKKERFSLILESASTNQTSMYLCATKTWTNTDTQYFGPGTRLTVL.

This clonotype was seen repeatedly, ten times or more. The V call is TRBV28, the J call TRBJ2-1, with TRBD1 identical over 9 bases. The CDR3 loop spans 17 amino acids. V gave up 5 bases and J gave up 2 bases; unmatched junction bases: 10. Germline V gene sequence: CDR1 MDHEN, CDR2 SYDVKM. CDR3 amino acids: CASSLRTGAVPYNEQFF. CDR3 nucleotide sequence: TGTGCCAGCAGTCTTCGGACAGGGGCTGTCCCCTACAATGAGCAGTTCTTC.

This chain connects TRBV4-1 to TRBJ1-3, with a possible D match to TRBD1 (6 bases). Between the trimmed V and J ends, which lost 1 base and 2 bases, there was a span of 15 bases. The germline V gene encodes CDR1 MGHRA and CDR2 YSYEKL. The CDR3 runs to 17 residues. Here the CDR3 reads CASSQGGGRAAGNTIYF. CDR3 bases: TGCGCCAGCAGCCAAGGCGGGGGGCGGGCTGCTGGAAACACCATATATTTT.

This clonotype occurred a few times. This CDR3 reads CASSSGGLRDEQYF. The DNA of the CDR3 is TGTGCCAGCAGCTCAGGGGGGCTAAGGGACGAGCAGTACTTC. The rearrangement joins TRBV7-3 to TRBJ2-7, with a weak D call TRBD1 (7 bases). This CDR3 is built from 14 residues. Per germline, CDR1 SGHTA and CDR2 FQGTGA. V was pared by 4 bases and J by 5 bases, with 15 bases between.